This TCR beta chain was documented in a study of beta chain features in type 1 diabetes. Naive, central memory, regulatory and stem cell-like memory cells within the CD4+ compartment were sorted using CD45RO/CCR7/CD25/CD127/CD95/CD27. cDNA synthesis used the whole RNA isolate, giving expressed TCRB sequences. Produced via immunoSEQ multiplex PCR; TCRdb's table is partial and in-frame only. Counted here are a few hundred thousand clones, around 21% occurring once; the ten biggest clones make up more than 0.025%. In this sample, this clone turned up once. Its antigen is not identified. The study, taken as a whole, reports: Among patients with Type 1 diabetes, TCRB CDR3s were moderately but significantly shorter in every one of the four CD4+ subsets.

This CDR3 region has 20 residues. V lost 6 bases and J lost 0, with 27 bases in between. Germline V gene data show CDR1 as SNHLY and CDR2 as FYNNEI. The source material was naive CD4+ T cells from blood. This receptor was taken from a woman between 35 and 50 years old with type 1 diabetes. The V gene is TRBV2, the J gene TRBJ2-1, with D possibly TRBD1 on 5 matching bases. CDR3 region: CASSLDRTIRRSSSYNEQFF. The CDR3 DNA reads TGTGCCAGCAGCCTCGACCGGACAATAAGAAGGTCAAGCTCCTACAATGAGCAGTTCTTC.